The 23 T cell receptor beta chains listed next were all sequenced from one sample in a study of T-cell memory formation after mild COVID-19. TCRdb reprocessed the 5' RACE reads with MiXCR, giving one entry per CDR3 protein. The profile shows under 250,000 distinct CDR3 sequences, approximately 9% of them singletons. The sequencing input was PBMCs or a T cell subset sorted from them (not recorded which). These receptor sequences come from a man younger than 30 who had mild COVID-19 (a few samples of this study predate the infection). Cell type and time point are not known.

This clonotype was counted a few times. V gene TRBV20-1 combines with J gene TRBJ1-6; the D is unclear. V lost 4 bases and J lost 3, with 13 bases in between. CDR3 length: 15 amino acids. Germline V lookup: CDR1 DFQATT, CDR2 SNEGSKA (reference sequence). CDR3 nucleotides: TGCAGTGCTATGGGCAGTCCTTACTATAATTCACCCCTCCACTTT. It encodes CSAMGSPYYNSPLHF.

The chain joins TRBV20-1 to TRBJ2-1; D is unresolved. V lost 5 bases, J lost 4 bases, and 18 bases lay in between. CDR1 is DFQATT and CDR2 is SNEGSKA in the germline V gene (reference sequence). The CDR3 length is 15 residues. The CDR3 bases are TGCAGTGCTCTGTCAGACTGGGATCGGTACAATGAGCAGTTCTTC. Protein: CSALSDWDRYNEQFF.

This clonotype was seen only a few times. The chain employs TRBV4-1 and TRBJ2-7; 9 bases are a match to TRBD1. The CDR3 is 14 residues long. V was pared by 4 bases and J by 5 bases, with 6 bases of the junction left unmatched. CDR1 MGHRA and CDR2 YSYEKL come from the germline V gene. The chain's CDR3 is CASSLRTGENEQYV. DNA for the CDR3: TGCGCCAGCAGCCTACGGACAGGGGAAAACGAGCAGTACGTC.

This clonotype was counted many times. A read error may account for a junction end that differs from germline. The chain recombines TRBV12-3 or TRBV12-4 with TRBJ1-1; D gene ambiguous. The CDR3 length is 13 residues. The CDR3 region has the DNA TGTGCCAGCAGCTTAGGCAGGAACACTGAAGCTTTCTTT. Amino acids: CASSLGRNTEAFF.

This clonotype was found a few times. This chain links TRBV7-2 with TRBJ1-5; TRBD1 is a possible D gene (6 bases). Germline V CDR1 and CDR2: SGHTA, FQGNSA. The CDR3 is 14 amino acids. The V and J ends lost 4 bases and 7 bases respectively, with 14 bases between them. CDR3 in DNA: TGTGCCAGCAGCTACGATGGGGGCCGGCAGCCCCAGCATTTT. Its protein is CASSYDGGRQPQHF. The full variable domain, rest sourced from reference TRBV7-2 and TRBJ1-5, is GAGVSQSPSNKVTEKGKDVELRCDPISGHTALYWYRQSLGQGLEFLIYFQGNSAPDKSGLPSDRFSAERTGGSVSTLTIQRTQQEDSAVYLCASSYDGGRQPQHFGDGTRLSIL.

This clonotype was counted at least ten times. The J gene is TRBJ2-5, the V gene TRBV5-5, with 8 bases aligning to TRBD1. V lost 4 bases, J lost 3 bases, and 2 bases stayed unmatched. There are 13 residues in the CDR3. The V gene's germline CDR1 is SGHKS and CDR2 YYEKEE (reference sequence). CDR3 sequence reads: CASSTTGEETQYF. The CDR3 coding sequence is TGTGCCAGCAGCACGACAGGGGAAGAGACCCAGTACTTC. Full variable domain (missing parts from reference TRBV5-5 and TRBJ2-5): DAGVTQSPTHLIKTRGQQVTLRCSPISGHKSVSWYQQVLGQGPQFIFQYYEKEERGRGNFPDRFSARQFPNYSSELNVNALLLGDSALYLCASSTTGEETQYFGPGTRLLVL.

In its sample, this clonotype was seen a few times. The chain combines TRBV7-2 with TRBJ2-6, with TRBD1 matching over 7 bases. V lost 5 bases to trimming and J lost 2 bases; unmatched junction nucleotides: 6. CDR1 and CDR2 (germline): SGHTA, FQGNSA. The CDR3 has 16 residues. The CDR3 DNA sequence: TGTGCCAGCAGCGCCGGCACAGGGGCTGGGGCCAACGTCCTGACTTTC. This gives the protein CASSAGTGAGANVLTF.

This clonotype was seen more than once but under ten times. V usage is TRBV7-2 and J usage is TRBJ2-3; D uncertain. This CDR3 is built from 13 residues. Germline CDR1 is SGHTA and CDR2 is FQGNSA. Deletions cut 5 bases from V and 2 bases from J, with 8 bases between. The CDR3 coding sequence is TGTGCCAGCAGCCGCGTACCCACAGATACGCAGTATTTT. As protein: CASSRVPTDTQYF.

The J gene is TRBJ2-1, the V gene TRBV11-2, with 8 bases matching TRBD2. This CDR3 has 16 amino acids. V was pared by 6 bases and J by 0 bases, with 7 bases of the junction left unmatched. CDR1 and CDR2 (germline): SGHAT, FQNNGV. In DNA, the CDR3 is TGTGCCAGCAGTCGGATAGCGGGGAGCTCCTACAATGAGCAGTTCTTC. The encoded protein is CASSRIAGSSYNEQFF.

The chain is built from TRBV20-1 and TRBJ2-7, with TRBD2 matching 7 bases. This CDR3 spans 15 amino acids. Trimming removed 0 bases from V and 1 base from J; junction bases left unmatched: 6. Germline CDR1 reads DFQATT; CDR2 reads SNEGSKA (reference sequence). CDR3 sequence: CSARDLSGGSYEQYV. CDR3 in DNA: TGCAGTGCTAGAGATCTATCGGGGGGTTCCTACGAGCAGTACGTC.

This clonotype has only a few counts. V usage is TRBV12-3 or TRBV12-4 and J usage is TRBJ1-2; D gene ambiguous. The CDR3 contains 14 residues. The V gene lost 3 bases and the J gene lost 0 bases, with 8 bases spanning the gap. CDR3 residues: CASSFSPTNYGYTF. The CDR3 bases are TGTGCCAGCAGTTTTTCCCCAACTAACTATGGCTACACCTTC.

Only a few counts were recorded for this clonotype. The chain recombines TRBV7-9 with TRBJ2-7; 15 bases match TRBD2. There are 15 residues in the CDR3. V lost 3 bases, J lost 4 bases, and 1 base stayed unmatched. Germline lookup yields CDR1 SEHNR and CDR2 FQNEAQ (reference sequence). For the CDR3, the DNA is TGTGCCAGCAGCTTGGGACTAGCGGGGGGATACGAGCAGTACTTC. It encodes CASSLGLAGGYEQYF.

The chain links TRBV12-3 or TRBV12-4 to TRBJ1-1; no clear D gene. V was pared by 5 bases and J by 1 base, with 11 bases between. The CDR3 length is 14 residues. As DNA, the CDR3 is TGTGCCAGCAGTCCCCGGACGGAGAACACTGAAGCTTTCTTT. Encoded protein: CASSPRTENTEAFF.

A few counts support this clonotype. The chain is built from TRBV27 and TRBJ1-2, with unresolved D. Looked up from germline, CDR1 is MNHEY and CDR2 is SMNVEV (reference sequence). V dropped 1 base and J dropped 0 bases, with 9 bases sitting between them. This CDR3 comprises 15 residues. DNA of the CDR3: TGTGCCAGCAGTTTATTCGCGTCAGCTAACTATGGCTACACCTTC. It is translated as CASSLFASANYGYTF.

The rearrangement uses TRBV4-1 and TRBJ2-5, with 10 positions matching TRBD2. CDR3 size: 15 residues. CDR1 and CDR2 (germline): MGHRA, YSYEKL. The V and J ends lost 4 bases and 2 bases, in that order; junction bases with no gene match: 4. CDR3: CASSRPSGGQETQYF. The DNA of the CDR3 is TGCGCCAGCAGCCGCCCTAGCGGGGGTCAAGAGACCCAGTACTTC.

This clonotype has only a few counts. The chain employs TRBV12-3 or TRBV12-4 and TRBJ2-3; TRBD1 agrees at 8 bases. Germline trimming cut 6 bases from V and 4 bases from J; bases unmatched to any gene: 9. The CDR3 is made up of 15 amino acids. The CDR3 sequence: CASSLWTGMADTQYF. CDR3 nucleotides: TGTGCCAGCAGCCTCTGGACAGGGATGGCAGATACGCAGTATTTT.

The sample holds many counts of this clonotype. The chain joins TRBV12-3 or TRBV12-4 to TRBJ2-2, with D maybe TRBD1 (5 bases). The CDR3 is made up of 14 amino acids. Deletions cut 7 bases from V and 1 base from J, with 10 bases between. The chain's CDR3 is CASILTGNTGELFF. The DNA for the CDR3 is TGTGCCAGCATCCTCACAGGGAACACCGGGGAGCTGTTTTTT.

This clonotype was counted ten times or more. The V call is TRBV4-2, the J call TRBJ1-1, with 8 positions matching TRBD1. V lost 6 bases, J lost 4 bases, and 4 bases stayed unmatched. CDR1 is LGHNA and CDR2 is YNFKEQ in the germline V gene. The CDR3 runs 13 residues. CDR3 amino acids: CASSSTGGTEAFF. In DNA, the CDR3 is TGTGCCAGCAGTTCCACAGGGGGCACTGAAGCTTTCTTT.

V gene TRBV20-1 combines with J gene TRBJ2-1; 7 bases line up with TRBD2. This CDR3 region has 14 residues. Per germline, CDR1 DFQATT and CDR2 SNEGSKA (reference sequence). The junction had 8 bases not matched to a gene; V was cut back by 6 bases and J by 3 bases. In DNA form, the CDR3 reads TGCAGTGCCTCCCCGGAGCGGGGCTACAATGAGCAGTTCTTC. Encoded protein: CSASPERGYNEQFF.

The chain links TRBV12-3 or TRBV12-4 to TRBJ1-2, with TRBD1 as a possible D gene (5 bases). This CDR3 spans 13 amino acids. Deletions cut 7 bases from V and 2 bases from J, with 11 bases between. In nucleotides, the CDR3 is TGTGCCAGCACCCTGACAGAAAACTATGGCTACACCTTC. Amino acid sequence: CASTLTENYGYTF.

This clonotype was counted between two and nine times. This chain links TRBV5-1 with TRBJ1-6, with TRBD1 matching 7 bases. V gave up 4 bases and J gave up 8 bases; unmatched junction bases: 6. Looked up from germline, CDR1 is SGHRS and CDR2 is YFSETQ. The CDR3 length is 14 residues. The CDR3 loop reads CASSHRDRDSPLHF. The DNA of the CDR3 is TGCGCCAGCAGCCACCGGGACAGAGATTCACCCCTCCACTTT.

The V and J genes are TRBV7-2 and TRBJ2-1, with D perhaps matching TRBD2 (5 bases). This CDR3 is 15 amino acids long. The ends were cut back, 5 bases at V and 2 bases at J, with 13 bases in the middle. Germline V lookup: CDR1 SGHTA, CDR2 FQGNSA. In DNA, the CDR3 is TGTGCCAGCAGCCTCGGAGTAGCGCCCTACAATGAGCAGTTCTTC. Translated, it gives CASSLGVAPYNEQFF. The full variable domain, in which reference TRBV7-2 and TRBJ2-1 provide the parts outside the CDR3, is GAGVSQSPSNKVTEKGKDVELRCDPISGHTALYWYRQSLGQGLEFLIYFQGNSAPDKSGLPSDRFSAERTGGSVSTLTIQRTQQEDSAVYLCASSLGVAPYNEQFFGPGTRLTVL.

The sample holds a few counts of this clonotype. The chain joins TRBV9 to TRBJ2-7; no definite D call. Per the germline V gene, CDR1 is SGDLS and CDR2 is YYNGEE. The CDR3 contains 15 residues. Between the trimmed V and J ends, which lost 0 bases and 2 bases, there was a span of 12 bases. CDR3 residues: CASSVAPGSAYEQYF. CDR3 DNA sequence: TGTGCCAGCAGCGTAGCTCCCGGGTCCGCCTACGAGCAGTACTTC. The variable domain in full, with the rest retrieved from reference TRBV9 and TRBJ2-7, is DSGVTQTPKHLITATGQRVTLRCSPRSGDLSVYWYQQSLDQGLQFLIQYYNGEERAKGNILERFSAQQFPDLHSELNLSSLELGDSALYFCASSVAPGSAYEQYFGPGTRLTVT.